The clone carrying this T cell receptor (beta chain) was counted a few times. Its matching antigen is unknown. The entry originates in a study of identical twins. Study outcomes and limitations: Models underestimated how often monozygotic twins shared out-of-frame TCR alpha. Surplus twin overlap in beta out-of-frame sequences was less pronounced.

A single record per CDR3 protein comes from TCRdb applying MiXCR to the 5' RACE reads. The profile shows 200,000 to 250,000 distinct CDR3 sequences, around 7% of them singletons. CDR3 length: 16 residues. Germline loops: CDR1 SGDLS, CDR2 YYNGEE. Trimming stripped 4 bases from V and 4 bases from J, with 17 bases between. These data also formed part of another study, on yellow fever vaccine responses in identical twins.

The receptor comes from a woman under 30 in good health. The J gene is TRBJ2-2, the V gene TRBV9; TRBD2 is a possible D gene (5 bases). Sample: memory (CD45RO+) T cells sorted from blood. As DNA, the CDR3 is TGTGCCAGCAGCCCCCAGTCAAGACGGGGCACCGGGGAGCTGTTTTTT. As protein: CASSPQSRRGTGELFF.